A selection of T cell receptor beta chains follows, all from one sample in a study of blood T cell repertoires in COVID-19. Clones were sequenced by immunoSEQ multiplex PCR, and TCRdb holds only the in-frame ones, with some missing. The profile covers some 410,000 clones, with 70% to 90% appearing a single time and 0.95% to 1% taken by the ten largest. Sequences were obtained from PBMCs or T cells enriched from blood (not recorded which). All receptors come from a woman in her twenties or thirties with acute COVID-19. CDR3s include the opening cysteine and the closing phenylalanine or tryptophan. Each record gives: clone size, V gene, D gene, J gene, CDR3 DNA, CDR3 protein. D genes are given only for firm matches. Some rows mark clone size as missing; the rest say once, few, many or name a class of expanded clone.

abundance: .
v_gene: TRBV15
d_gene: .
j_gene: TRBJ1-5
CDR3nt: TGTGCCACCAGCAGAGATAGGGGGGGGCGTCAGCCCCAGCATTTT
CDR3aa: CATSRDRGGRQPQHF

abundance: .
v_gene: TRBV24-1
d_gene: .
j_gene: TRBJ2-7
CDR3nt: TGTGCCACCAGTGATCCCAGAGGGGGCTACGAGCAGTACTTC
CDR3aa: CATSDPRGGYEQYF

abundance: .
v_gene: TRBV20-1
d_gene: .
j_gene: TRBJ2-5
CDR3nt: TGCAGTGCCAGGGGTATGGAGACCCAGTACTTC
CDR3aa: CSARGMETQYF

abundance: .
v_gene: TRBV5-6
d_gene: .
j_gene: TRBJ1-5
CDR3nt: TGTGCCAGCAGCTTGACGACAGGTGGAAATCAGCCCCAGCATTTT
CDR3aa: CASSLTTGGNQPQHF

abundance: .
v_gene: TRBV29-1
d_gene: .
j_gene: TRBJ2-3
CDR3nt: TGCAGCGTTGAATTGTTAACTAGCACAGATACGCAGTATTTT
CDR3aa: CSVELLTSTDTQYF

abundance: .
v_gene: TRBV5-8
d_gene: .
j_gene: TRBJ2-7
CDR3nt: TGTGCCAGCAGCTTGGGAGGGGAGCAGTACTTC
CDR3aa: CASSLGGEQYF

abundance: .
v_gene: TRBV30
d_gene: .
j_gene: TRBJ2-7
CDR3nt: TGTGCCTGGAGTTATAGCGTCGAGCAGTACTTC
CDR3aa: CAWSYSVEQYF

abundance: .
v_gene: TRBV19
d_gene: .
j_gene: TRBJ1-4
CDR3nt: TGTGCCAGTAGTATTGGCCAGCTAGGAGAAAAACTGTTTTTT
CDR3aa: CASSIGQLGEKLFF

abundance: .
v_gene: TRBV27
d_gene: .
j_gene: TRBJ2-1
CDR3nt: TGTGCCAGCAGTTTTCAGGGCCTAAATGAGCAGTTCTTC
CDR3aa: CASSFQGLNEQFF

abundance: .
v_gene: TRBV7-3
d_gene: .
j_gene: TRBJ2-7
CDR3nt: TGTGCCAGCAGCTTAGACGGGACTGGGTCCTACGAGCAGTACTTC
CDR3aa: CASSLDGTGSYEQYF

abundance: .
v_gene: TRBV5-4
d_gene: .
j_gene: TRBJ2-5
CDR3nt: TGTGCCAGCAGCTTGATGGGGGGAGAGACCCAGTACTTC
CDR3aa: CASSLMGGETQYF

abundance: .
v_gene: TRBV24-1
d_gene: TRBD1
j_gene: TRBJ1-2
CDR3nt: TGTGCCACCAGTGATTTGCGAGACAGGGAATATGGCTACACCTTC
CDR3aa: CATSDLRDREYGYTF

abundance: .
v_gene: TRBV2
d_gene: .
j_gene: TRBJ1-4
CDR3nt: TGTGCCAGCAGCGTACTTACAGGGTATAGTGAAAAACTGTTTTTT
CDR3aa: CASSVLTGYSEKLFF

abundance: .
v_gene: TRBV5-1
d_gene: .
j_gene: TRBJ1-4
CDR3nt: TGCGCCAGCAGCTTGGCCGGCAGGGATAATGAAAAACTGTTTTTT
CDR3aa: CASSLAGRDNEKLFF

abundance: once
v_gene: TRBV14
d_gene: TRBD1
j_gene: TRBJ1-1
CDR3nt: TGTGCCAGCAGCAAGATTTCACAGGGGCGGACTGAAGCTTTCTTT
CDR3aa: CASSKISQGRTEAFF

abundance: .
v_gene: TRBV6-6
d_gene: TRBD1
j_gene: TRBJ1-2
CDR3nt: TGTGCCAGCACTGTACAGGGGAACTATGGCTACACCTTC
CDR3aa: CASTVQGNYGYTF

abundance: .
v_gene: TRBV4-1
d_gene: TRBD1
j_gene: TRBJ1-5
CDR3nt: TGCGCCAGCAGCCAAAACAGGGGAAGCAATCAGCCCCAGCATTTT
CDR3aa: CASSQNRGSNQPQHF

abundance: once
v_gene: TRBV14
d_gene: .
j_gene: TRBJ2-7
CDR3nt: TGTGCCAGCAGCCAAGATACGGGGGGCGGCTACGAGCAGTACTTC
CDR3aa: CASSQDTGGGYEQYF

abundance: once
v_gene: TRBV2
d_gene: TRBD2
j_gene: TRBJ2-2
CDR3nt: TGTGCCAGCACTAGCGGGGCGAACACCGGGGAGCTGTTTTTT
CDR3aa: CASTSGANTGELFF

abundance: .
v_gene: TRBV2
d_gene: .
j_gene: TRBJ1-5
CDR3nt: TGTGCCAGCAGTGTGAGTGGGGGCACAGGCAATCAGCCCCAGCATTTT
CDR3aa: CASSVSGGTGNQPQHF

abundance: .
v_gene: TRBV30
d_gene: .
j_gene: TRBJ2-2
CDR3nt: TGTGCCTGGAGTATCGCGAACACCGGGGAGCTGTTTTTT
CDR3aa: CAWSIANTGELFF

abundance: .
v_gene: TRBV30
d_gene: TRBD1
j_gene: TRBJ1-5
CDR3nt: TGTGCCTGGAGTGTTGGAGGACAGGGGAATCAGCCCCAGCATTTT
CDR3aa: CAWSVGGQGNQPQHF

abundance: .
v_gene: TRBV18
d_gene: TRBD2
j_gene: TRBJ2-3
CDR3nt: TGTGCCAGCTCACCACAAGGCGGGGGATCCACAGATACGCAGTATTTT
CDR3aa: CASSPQGGGSTDTQYF

abundance: .
v_gene: TRBV7-2
d_gene: TRBD1
j_gene: TRBJ1-1
CDR3nt: TGTGCCAGCAGCGGGGGACAGATGAACACTGAAGCTTTCTTT
CDR3aa: CASSGGQMNTEAFF

abundance: .
v_gene: TRBV24-1
d_gene: TRBD2
j_gene: TRBJ2-1
CDR3nt: TGTGCCACCAGTGATTTGGAGTGGGGGGGAGAATGGAATGAGCAGTTCTTC
CDR3aa: CATSDLEWGGEWNEQFF

abundance: .
v_gene: TRBV5-1
d_gene: .
j_gene: TRBJ2-7
CDR3nt: TGCGCCAGCAGCTTCCGGAGACAGACCACCTACGAGCAGTACTTC
CDR3aa: CASSFRRQTTYEQYF

abundance: .
v_gene: TRBV7-8
d_gene: .
j_gene: TRBJ1-6
CDR3nt: TGTGCCAGCAGCCTCCAGTTCGACACCCTCCACTTT
CDR3aa: CASSLQFDTLHF

abundance: .
v_gene: TRBV30
d_gene: .
j_gene: TRBJ1-3
CDR3nt: TGTGCCTGGGGGGGCCAGGACTCTGGAAACACCATATATTTT
CDR3aa: CAWGGQDSGNTIYF

abundance: .
v_gene: TRBV15
d_gene: TRBD1
j_gene: TRBJ2-5
CDR3nt: TGTGCCACCAGCAGAACGATTACCGGGACAGAAGAGACCCAGTACTTC
CDR3aa: CATSRTITGTEETQYF

abundance: .
v_gene: TRBV6-5
d_gene: .
j_gene: TRBJ2-7
CDR3nt: TGTGCCAGCAGTTACGCGGGGGCGGACGAGCAGTACTTC
CDR3aa: CASSYAGADEQYF

abundance: .
v_gene: TRBV19
d_gene: TRBD1
j_gene: TRBJ1-2
CDR3nt: TGTGCCACCGGGGACAGCTCGCGTCGGGGCTACACCTTC
CDR3aa: CATGDSSRRGYTF

abundance: .
v_gene: TRBV24-1
d_gene: .
j_gene: TRBJ1-2
CDR3nt: TGTGCCACCAGTGTTGGAGGGCACTATGGCTACACCTTC
CDR3aa: CATSVGGHYGYTF

abundance: .
v_gene: TRBV30
d_gene: TRBD1
j_gene: TRBJ1-5
CDR3nt: TGTGCCTGGGCTGGACAGGGCAATCAGCCCCAGCATTTT
CDR3aa: CAWAGQGNQPQHF

abundance: .
v_gene: TRBV29-1
d_gene: .
j_gene: TRBJ1-1
CDR3nt: TGCAGCGTTTTACCAGGGACTGAAGCTTTCTTT
CDR3aa: CSVLPGTEAFF

abundance: .
v_gene: TRBV3-1/TRBV3-2
d_gene: TRBD1
j_gene: TRBJ2-2
CDR3nt: TGTGCCAGCAGCTGCCCTCCGACAGGGCCAGCCGGGGAGCTGTTTTTT
CDR3aa: CASSCPPTGPAGELFF

abundance: .
v_gene: TRBV2
d_gene: .
j_gene: TRBJ2-1
CDR3nt: TGTGCCAGCAGTGGCTATAATGAGCAGTTCTTC
CDR3aa: CASSGYNEQFF

abundance: .
v_gene: TRBV18
d_gene: .
j_gene: TRBJ2-7
CDR3nt: TGTGCCAGCTCACCACGACCGATAGGACAGTACTACGAGCAGTACTTC
CDR3aa: CASSPRPIGQYYEQYF

abundance: .
v_gene: TRBV28
d_gene: .
j_gene: TRBJ2-2
CDR3nt: TGTGCCAGCAGTTTAGACCTAGGGCGGGACACCGGGGAGCTGTTTTTT
CDR3aa: CASSLDLGRDTGELFF

abundance: .
v_gene: TRBV5-4
d_gene: TRBD1
j_gene: TRBJ1-1
CDR3nt: TGTGCCAGCAGTAAAGGACAGGGGAACACTGAAGCTTTCTTT
CDR3aa: CASSKGQGNTEAFF

abundance: few
v_gene: TRBV5-4
d_gene: TRBD1
j_gene: TRBJ2-5
CDR3nt: TGTGCCAGCAGCCGGGACAGGGAGACCCAGTACTTC
CDR3aa: CASSRDRETQYF

abundance: .
v_gene: TRBV4-3
d_gene: .
j_gene: TRBJ1-4
CDR3nt: TGCGCCAGCAGCCACTCGAACAGCCTGGGGTTAGGGGTGAAACTGTTTTTT
CDR3aa: CASSHSNSLGLGVKLFF

abundance: .
v_gene: TRBV3-1/TRBV3-2
d_gene: TRBD2
j_gene: TRBJ2-7
CDR3nt: TGTGCCAGCAGCTCACCCCAGGGACTAGCGACCTACGAGCAGTACTTC
CDR3aa: CASSSPQGLATYEQYF

abundance: .
v_gene: TRBV5-1
d_gene: .
j_gene: TRBJ1-6
CDR3nt: TGCGCCAGCAGCTTGACAGGGCCAAGTGGTTCACCCCTCCACTTT
CDR3aa: CASSLTGPSGSPLHF

abundance: .
v_gene: TRBV29-1
d_gene: .
j_gene: TRBJ1-1
CDR3nt: TGCAGCGTTGAACCAGATTTGAACACTGAAGCTTTCTTT
CDR3aa: CSVEPDLNTEAFF

abundance: .
v_gene: TRBV4-3
d_gene: .
j_gene: TRBJ2-7
CDR3nt: TGCGCCAGCAGCCAAACTACACAAGACAGTATAGTTCCCTACGAGCAGTACTTC
CDR3aa: CASSQTTQDSIVPYEQYF

abundance: .
v_gene: TRBV5-1
d_gene: TRBD1
j_gene: TRBJ2-7
CDR3nt: TGCGCCAGCAGCCGGGACAGGGGACCCTACGAGCAGTACTTC
CDR3aa: CASSRDRGPYEQYF

abundance: .
v_gene: TRBV3-1/TRBV3-2
d_gene: .
j_gene: TRBJ2-5
CDR3nt: TGTGCCAGCAGCCAAGGGACGGGGAAGGAGACCCAGTACTTC
CDR3aa: CASSQGTGKETQYF

abundance: .
v_gene: TRBV6-5
d_gene: .
j_gene: TRBJ1-1
CDR3nt: TGTGCCAGCAGTTACTTGTCAGAAGCTTTCTTT
CDR3aa: CASSYLSEAFF

abundance: .
v_gene: TRBV7-9
d_gene: TRBD1
j_gene: TRBJ1-6
CDR3nt: TGTGCCAGCAGCCCATGGGGACAGAGGGATTCACCCCTCCACTTT
CDR3aa: CASSPWGQRDSPLHF

abundance: .
v_gene: TRBV12-3/TRBV12-4
d_gene: .
j_gene: TRBJ1-5
CDR3nt: TGTGCCAGCAGTCCTGGGGGGAGTCAGCCCCAGCATTTT
CDR3aa: CASSPGGSQPQHF

abundance: .
v_gene: TRBV6-1
d_gene: .
j_gene: TRBJ2-3
CDR3nt: TGTGCCAGCAGTGAGGCGGGGCGACATACGCAGTATTTT
CDR3aa: CASSEAGRHTQYF

abundance: .
v_gene: TRBV24-1
d_gene: .
j_gene: TRBJ1-3
CDR3nt: TGTGCCACCAGTACCGGTCACTCTGGAAACACCATATATTTT
CDR3aa: CATSTGHSGNTIYF

abundance: .
v_gene: TRBV2
d_gene: TRBD2
j_gene: TRBJ2-1
CDR3nt: TGTGCCAGCTGGACTAGCGGGGGGACGAATGAGCAGTTCTTC
CDR3aa: CASWTSGGTNEQFF